This passage covers 3 T cell receptor beta chains from one sample sequenced in a study of blood T cell repertoires in COVID-19. Generated by immunoSEQ multiplex PCR, the TCRdb table keeps only in-frame clones and is missing some. The table shows tens of thousands of clones, with approximately 72% occurring only once. The sample consisted of peripheral blood. The receptor set was obtained from a woman between 65 and 79 years old with COVID-19, enrolled during active disease.

The gene calls are TRBV6-6 and TRBJ1-1; D uncertain. Germline values: CDR1 MNHNY, CDR2 SVGAGI (reference sequence). V gave up 7 bases and J gave up 1 base, with 10 bases separating them. This CDR3 is 13 amino acids long. The CDR3 protein is CASTPGGNTEAFF. CDR3 sequence (DNA): TGTGCCAGCACCCCCGGAGGGAACACTGAAGCTTTCTTT.

This CDR3 reads CASSQEYRNYNEQFF. In DNA form, the CDR3 reads TGTGCCAGCAGCCAAGAATACAGGAACTACAATGAGCAGTTCTTC. This sequence joins TRBV4-2 and TRBJ2-1; D is perhaps TRBD1 (5 bases). The length of the CDR3 is 15 residues. Germline V gene sequence: CDR1 LGHNA, CDR2 YNFKEQ. V lost 0 bases and J lost 3, with 9 bases in between.

This clone was found a few times. This chain connects TRBV27 to TRBJ2-5, with D unclear. Germline loops: CDR1 MNHEY, CDR2 SMNVEV (reference sequence). V lost 5 bases and J lost 3, with 13 bases in between. The CDR3 has 14 amino acids. The DNA of the CDR3 is TGTGCCAGCAGTCCCCCAAACCGGGAAGAGACCCAGTACTTC. It yields the protein CASSPPNREETQYF.